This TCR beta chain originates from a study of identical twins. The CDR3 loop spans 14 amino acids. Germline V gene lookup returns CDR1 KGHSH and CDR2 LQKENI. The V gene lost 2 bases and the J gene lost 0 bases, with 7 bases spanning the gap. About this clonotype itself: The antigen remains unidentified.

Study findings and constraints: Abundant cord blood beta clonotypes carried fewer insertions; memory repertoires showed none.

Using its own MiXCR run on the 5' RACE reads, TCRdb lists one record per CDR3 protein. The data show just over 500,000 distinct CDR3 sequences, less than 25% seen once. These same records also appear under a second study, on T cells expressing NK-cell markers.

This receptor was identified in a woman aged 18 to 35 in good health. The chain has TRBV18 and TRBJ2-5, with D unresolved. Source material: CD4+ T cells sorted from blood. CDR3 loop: CASSPSTDQETQYF. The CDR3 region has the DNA TGTGCCAGCTCACCAAGTACAGACCAAGAGACCCAGTACTTC.